A single sample is the source of the 31 T cell receptor beta chains below, sequenced in a study of patients and donors after allogeneic stem cell transplantation. Via MiXCR, TCRdb re-called the RT-PCR reads, giving one row per CDR3 protein. The data show about 150,000 distinct CDR3 sequences, about two fifths seen once. Material for sequencing was blood, either unsorted or a sorted T cell fraction (not recorded which). The receptors were gathered from a human donor who was either an allogeneic HSCT recipient or a stem cell or donor lymphocyte infusion donor (not recorded which). It is not recorded whose cells these are; they may come from a transplant donor.

Many counts were recorded for this clonotype. CDR3 nucleotide sequence: TGTGCCAGCAGCTTAGAAGTTGGGGGAGGCTATGGCTACACCTTC. Amino acids: CASSLEVGGGYGYTF. The chain uses TRBV7-2 and TRBJ1-2; a weak D match, TRBD1 (5 bases). The germline CDR1 and CDR2 sequences are SGHTA and FQGNSA. The CDR3 is 15 amino acids. The ends were cut back, 1 base at V and 4 bases at J, with 13 bases in the middle. The variable domain in full, with the rest retrieved from reference TRBV7-2 and TRBJ1-2, is GAGVSQSPSNKVTEKGKDVELRCDPISGHTALYWYRQSLGQGLEFLIYFQGNSAPDKSGLPSDRFSAERTGGSVSTLTIQRTQQEDSAVYLCASSLEVGGGYGYTFGSGTRLTVV.

The chain uses TRBV2 and TRBJ1-1; 11 bases fit TRBD1. V was clipped by 7 bases and J by 1 base; unmatched bases: 8. Germline values: CDR1 SNHLY, CDR2 FYNNEI. The CDR3 sequence is 16 residues long. The CDR3 protein is CASTMDRGLSNTEAFF. The CDR3, as DNA: TGTGCCAGCACCATGGACAGGGGGCTCTCGAACACTGAAGCTTTCTTT.

The genes are TRBV6-1 and TRBJ1-5; no definite D call. From germline, CDR1 is MNHNS and CDR2 SASEGT. This CDR3 is 14 amino acids long. Trimming cost V 10 bases and J 4 bases, with 17 bases left between them. The CDR3 DNA reads TGTGCCACTACCGCCCGGGGTGGTAATCAGCCCCAGCATTTT. Protein sequence: CATTARGGNQPQHF.

This clonotype was observed a handful of times. The V and J genes are TRBV9 and TRBJ2-3; 10 nucleotides match TRBD1. Unmatched junction bases numbered 5, after V lost 2 bases and J lost 5 bases. Germline V gene data show CDR1 as SGDLS and CDR2 as YYNGEE. The CDR3 is 15 amino acids. The CDR3 sequence is CASSVGQGGKDTQYF. In nucleotides, the CDR3 is TGTGCCAGCAGCGTTGGACAGGGGGGGAAAGATACGCAGTATTTT.

The V call is TRBV20-1, the J call TRBJ1-1, with TRBD1 as a possible D gene (5 bases). This CDR3 has 12 residues. CDR1 is DFQATT, CDR2 SNEGSKA, per germline (reference sequence). Trimming left V 3 bases short and J 9 bases short, with 14 bases between. CDR3 in DNA: TGCAGTGCTAGGGGGCCCCCCAGCCAAGCTTTCTTT. Translation: CSARGPPSQAFF.

The J gene is TRBJ1-2, the V gene TRBV29-1; D might be TRBD1 (5 bases). The CDR3 extends over 11 amino acids. V shed 7 bases and J shed 6 bases, with 12 bases lying between them. From germline, CDR1 is SQVTM and CDR2 ANQGSEA. CDR3 DNA: TGCAGCGGAGGGGATATGGATGGCTACACCTTC. It encodes CSGGDMDGYTF.

The chain carries TRBV7-9 and TRBJ1-1; tentatively, D is TRBD1 (5 bases). Between the trimmed V and J ends, which lost 7 bases and 1 base, there was a span of 16 bases. CDR1 and CDR2 (germline): SEHNR, FQNEAQ (reference sequence). CDR3 size: 15 residues. The CDR3, as DNA: TGTGCCAGCAACCTCGCTCAGGGACCGAACACTGAAGCTTTCTTT. It specifies CASNLAQGPNTEAFF.

The chain couples TRBV18 to TRBJ2-6; TRBD1 aligns across 10 bases. V gave up 1 base and J gave up 4 bases; unmatched junction bases: 4. CDR1 and CDR2 from the germline V gene are KGHSH and LQKENI. CDR3 length equals 17 residues. CDR3 DNA sequence: TGTGCCAGCTCACCACTGGGACAGGGGCTGGGGGCCAACGTCCTGACTTTC. This translates into CASSPLGQGLGANVLTF.

This clonotype was counted between two and nine times. The J gene is TRBJ1-1, the V gene TRBV12-3 or TRBV12-4; no clear D gene. This CDR3 is 15 amino acids long. V shed 4 bases and J shed 3 bases, with 15 bases lying between them. The CDR3 DNA reads as TGTGCCAGCAGTTCCGGGGTCCCTCGGGACACTGAAGCTTTCTTT. It encodes CASSSGVPRDTEAFF.

The V call is TRBV2, the J call TRBJ2-7; 9 nucleotides match TRBD1. The CDR3 has 13 amino acids. V was clipped by 11 bases and J by 4 bases; unmatched bases: 9. Germline V lookup: CDR1 SNHLY, CDR2 FYNNEI. For the CDR3, the DNA is TGTGCCGGAAAAGGGACAGGGATTTACGAGCAGTACGTC. Its protein is CAGKGTGIYEQYV.

The chain has TRBV10-3 and TRBJ2-3; D call uncertain. This CDR3 contains 15 residues. V shed 8 bases and J shed 2 bases, with 17 bases lying between them. Germline CDR1 reads ENHRY; CDR2 reads SYGVKD. CDR3 residues: CAISARPLSTDTQYF. The CDR3 DNA reads TGTGCCATCTCGGCCAGGCCTTTGTCCACAGATACGCAGTATTTT.

This clonotype was found a few times. This rearrangement joins TRBV29-1 to TRBJ1-1, with 8 bases fitting TRBD1. The CDR3 loop spans 14 amino acids. The V segment lost 4 bases and the J segment 5 bases; nucleotides outside the gene matches: 9. The germline CDR1 and CDR2 sequences are SQVTM and ANQGSEA. In DNA, the CDR3 is TGCAGCGTTGTTTTAAACAGGGGGTTAACTGAAGCTTTCTTT. It is translated as CSVVLNRGLTEAFF.

The chain employs TRBV10-2 and TRBJ2-1; 7 nucleotides match TRBD1. This CDR3 contains 13 residues. The germline V gene encodes CDR1 WSHSY and CDR2 SAAADI. The junction had 5 bases not matched to a gene; V was cut back by 6 bases and J by 6 bases. In DNA, the CDR3 is TGCGCCAGCAGACCAGGGGGTTTCAATGAGCAGTTCTTC. It specifies CASRPGGFNEQFF.

The chain employs TRBV14 and TRBJ2-1; possible D gene TRBD1, 6 bases. With 2 bases removed from V and 3 bases from J, the gap between germline ends came to 11 bases. The CDR3 sequence is 15 residues long. Germline CDR1 SGHDN, CDR2 FVKESK. CDR3 nucleotides: TGTGCCAGCAGCCAATCGGGGACATTCTACAATGAGCAGTTCTTC. Translation: CASSQSGTFYNEQFF.

The chain is built from TRBV6-5 and TRBJ2-1, with D possibly being TRBD1 (5 bases). Germline CDR1 is MNHEY and CDR2 is SVGAGI. The CDR3 spans 16 residues. V lost 3 bases and J 1 base, leaving 13 bases between the germline ends. The CDR3: CASSYLPTGSYNEQFF. The DNA of the CDR3 is TGTGCCAGCAGTTATCTACCAACAGGTTCCTACAATGAGCAGTTCTTC.

The chain couples TRBV4-3 to TRBJ1-3, with D maybe TRBD1 (6 bases). The CDR3 runs to 16 residues. Trimming removed 1 base from V and 4 bases from J, with 14 bases in between. The germline V gene encodes CDR1 LGHNA and CDR2 YSLEER. The DNA for the CDR3 is TGCGCCAGCAGCCAAGGTGGGGCAGGGGTAGGAAACACCATATATTTT. Its protein product is CASSQGGAGVGNTIYF.

The chain links TRBV20-1 to TRBJ1-1; D is undetermined. This CDR3 has 15 residues. Germline-derived CDR1 and CDR2 are DFQATT and SNEGSKA (reference sequence). Trimming stripped 5 bases from V and 0 bases from J, with 16 bases between. CDR3 in DNA: TGCAGTGCTCAAGGAGGGTTTTTTATGAACACTGAAGCTTTCTTT. Residues: CSAQGGFFMNTEAFF.

This clonotype was seen repeatedly, ten times or more. The rearrangement links TRBV5-6 to TRBJ2-1, with 7 bases identical to TRBD2. The CDR3 is made up of 17 amino acids. CDR1 SGHDT and CDR2 YYEEEE come from the germline V gene. The V segment lost 0 bases and the J segment 4 bases; nucleotides outside the gene matches: 10. CDR3 nucleotide sequence: TGTGCCAGCAGCTTGGATCAGATCACTAGCGCTTACAATGAGCAGTTCTTC. It yields the protein CASSLDQITSAYNEQFF. The full variable domain, its missing parts supplied by reference TRBV5-6 and TRBJ2-1, is DAGVTQSPTHLIKTRGQQVTLRCSPKSGHDTVSWYQQALGQGPQFIFQYYEEEERQRGNFPDRFSGHQFPNYSSELNVNALLLGDSALYLCASSLDQITSAYNEQFFGPGTRLTVL.

The chain links TRBV12-3 or TRBV12-4 to TRBJ1-5; D gene uncertain. This CDR3 has 12 amino acids. V lost 4 bases, J lost 9 bases, and 10 bases lay in between. CDR3 nucleotide sequence: TGTGCCAGCAGTTCCCTACCCCGGCCCCAGCATTTT. This codes for CASSSLPRPQHF.

This chain links TRBV12-3 or TRBV12-4 with TRBJ1-2, with a possible D match to TRBD1 (6 bases). The V end was cut by 6 bases, the J end by 0 bases, with 14 bases between. This CDR3 is built from 15 residues. The CDR3 spells CASRPDRSPNYGYTF. The CDR3 nucleotides read TGTGCCAGCAGACCCGACAGGAGTCCTAACTATGGCTACACCTTC.

The chain couples TRBV12-3 or TRBV12-4 to TRBJ2-1; no firm D call. The V gene lost 6 bases and the J gene lost 8 bases, with 23 bases spanning the gap. The CDR3 spans 16 residues. The CDR3 is CASSDPARSKGDEQFF. DNA for the CDR3: TGTGCCAGCAGCGATCCAGCTCGGTCTAAGGGTGATGAGCAGTTCTTC.

The chain joins TRBV29-1 to TRBJ2-1; perhaps D is TRBD1 or TRBD2 (5 bases each). This CDR3 comprises 15 residues. V dropped 2 bases and J dropped 8 bases, with 19 bases sitting between them. Germline V gives CDR1 SQVTM, CDR2 ANQGSEA. CDR3 nucleotide sequence: TGCAGCGTTGAACTGCGCCGGGACCCGCGGTATGAGCAGTTCTTC. This translates into CSVELRRDPRYEQFF.

This rearrangement joins TRBV20-1 to TRBJ2-7, with 9 bases fitting TRBD2. CDR3 length equals 13 residues. V dropped 6 bases and J dropped 1; count of bases not matched to a gene: 4. The germline CDR1 and CDR2 sequences are DFQATT and SNEGSKA (reference sequence). The CDR3 nucleotides are TGCAGTGCAAGACTAGCGGTGTCCTACGAGCAGTACTTC. This sequence encodes CSARLAVSYEQYF.

CDR3 protein: CASSITMGTPRETQYF. DNA of the CDR3: TGTGCCAGCAGCATCACGATGGGGACCCCGAGGGAGACCCAGTACTTC. The V and J genes are TRBV7-6 and TRBJ2-5; D may match TRBD1 or TRBD2 (5 bases each). The CDR3 spans 16 residues. V lost 5 bases and J 5 bases, leaving 21 bases between the germline ends. The germline CDR1 and CDR2 sequences are SGHVS and FNYEAQ. Supplemented by reference TRBV7-6 and TRBJ2-5, the full variable domain reads GAGVSQSPRYKVTKRGQDVALRCDPISGHVSLYWYRQALGQGPEFLTYFNYEAQQDKSGLPNDRFSAERPEGSISTLTIQRTEQRDSAMYRCASSITMGTPRETQYFGPGTRLLVL.

V and J are TRBV27 and TRBJ1-3; no firm D call. V lost 8 bases and J 4 bases, leaving 15 bases between the germline ends. CDR1 and CDR2 (germline): MNHEY, SMNVEV (reference sequence). This CDR3 contains 14 residues. The CDR3 loop reads CASLPGGLGNTIYF. The CDR3 bases are TGTGCCAGCCTCCCTGGAGGGCTCGGAAACACCATATATTTT.

This clonotype has only a few counts. V gene TRBV27 combines with J gene TRBJ1-5; D gene unclear. Germline-derived CDR1 and CDR2 are MNHEY and SMNVEV (reference sequence). The CDR3 runs to 13 residues. Trimming took 6 bases from V and 0 from J, leaving 6 bases between them. CDR3 DNA sequence: TGTGCCAGCAGCAGCTATAGCAATCAGCCCCAGCATTTT. It encodes CASSSYSNQPQHF.

Of note for this clonotype: Its ends do not fully match the called genes, so a read error is possible. The CDR3 loop reads CASSWTGGETQYF. The CDR3 DNA reads as TGTGCTAGCAGCTGGACAGGAGGAGAGACCCAGTACTTC. The V and J genes are TRBV7-7 and TRBJ2-5, with 7 bases identical to TRBD1. Germline CDR1 is SSHAT and CDR2 is FNYEAQ (reference sequence). The CDR3 contains 13 residues.

This clonotype was seen a few times. The chain links TRBV5-1 to TRBJ1-1; TRBD1 aligns across 7 bases. Germline V gives CDR1 SGHRS, CDR2 YFSETQ. The V segment lost 3 bases and the J segment 7 bases; nucleotides outside the gene matches: 12. The CDR3 runs 15 residues. The CDR3, as DNA: TGCGCCAGCAGCTCTCGTGCCAGGGGGGGCATTGAAGCTTTCTTT. Translating gives CASSSRARGGIEAFF.

The rearrangement uses TRBV7-2 and TRBJ2-3; 7 nucleotides align to TRBD2. CDR3 length equals 18 residues. The ends lost 3 bases at V and 0 bases at J; junction bases unmatched: 12. Looked up from germline, CDR1 is SGHTA and CDR2 is FQGNSA. The CDR3 protein is CASSFSGVSGGSTDTQYF. CDR3 nucleotide sequence: TGTGCCAGCAGCTTTAGTGGGGTTTCGGGGGGAAGCACAGATACGCAGTATTTT.

This clonotype was observed many times. The CDR3 reads CSVGGTGGHGYTF. The DNA of the CDR3 is TGCAGCGTTGGCGGGACAGGGGGCCATGGCTACACCTTC. The chain has TRBV29-1 and TRBJ1-2, with 12 bases fitting TRBD1. This CDR3 region has 13 residues. After removal of 4 bases from V and 6 bases from J, the junction contained 3 bases not matched to a gene. CDR1 and CDR2 from the germline V gene are SQVTM and ANQGSEA.

This clonotype was seen a single time. V usage is TRBV5-1 and J usage is TRBJ1-2; D remains unclear. The CDR3 has 14 residues. Germline loops: CDR1 SGHRS, CDR2 YFSETQ. Trimming removed 4 bases at V and 1 base at J, with 11 bases between. The CDR3 region is CASSPGPINYGYTF. The CDR3 nucleotides are TGCGCCAGCAGCCCAGGTCCTATTAACTATGGCTACACCTTC.